A single sample is the source of the 26 T cell receptor beta chains below, sequenced in a study of blood T cell repertoires in COVID-19. The table came from immunoSEQ multiplex PCR; TCRdb's copy has only in-frame clones and leaves some out. The table shows nearly 55,000 clones, with about 90% occurring only once. Sequenced input: peripheral blood. These receptor sequences come from a woman in her sixties with active or convalescent COVID-19.

The chain carries TRBV24-1 and TRBJ2-5; 11 bases line up with TRBD1. The V gene end was trimmed by 1 base and the J gene end by 3 bases; junction bases not matched to a gene: 3. Looked up from germline, CDR1 is KGHDR and CDR2 is SFDVKD. This CDR3 is 16 amino acids long. The CDR3 is CATSDFWTGGKETQYF. The CDR3 DNA reads as TGTGCCACCAGTGATTTTTGGACAGGGGGCAAAGAGACCCAGTACTTC.

V and J are TRBV7-9 and TRBJ2-3; TRBD2 matches 8 bases. Germline lookup yields CDR1 SEHNR and CDR2 FQNEAQ (reference sequence). This CDR3 has 14 amino acids. Trimming cost V 5 bases and J 4 bases; bases outside gene matches: 5. CDR3 sequence: CASSESGRADTQYF. The CDR3 DNA is TGTGCCAGCAGCGAAAGCGGGAGAGCAGATACGCAGTATTTT.

This rearrangement joins TRBV19 to TRBJ2-4; TRBD1 matches at 8 bases. CDR1 is LNHDA and CDR2 is SQIVND in the germline V gene (reference sequence). V shed 3 bases, J shed 5 bases, and the junction held 6 bases outside the gene matches. The CDR3 sequence is 15 residues long. The CDR3 nucleotides read TGTGCCAGTAGTATCCTACAGGGGGTCGAAAACATTCAGTACTTC. This translates into CASSILQGVENIQYF.

The chain joins TRBV11-3 to TRBJ2-1; 7 nucleotides align to TRBD2. This CDR3 has 14 residues. The germline CDR1 and CDR2 sequences are SGHNT and YENEEA. V lost 3 bases and J lost 2; bases outside the gene matches: 1. The CDR3 nucleotides read TGTGCCAGCAGCTTGGGGGGGACCTACAATGAGCAGTTCTTC. It yields the protein CASSLGGTYNEQFF.

The CDR3 DNA reads as TGCGCCAGCAGCCAAGGACAAGGTGGCACCTATAATTCACCCCTCCACTTT. Translating it yields CASSQGQGGTYNSPLHF. V gene TRBV4-1 combines with J gene TRBJ1-6, with D hard to call. The V end was cut by 1 base, the J end by 2 bases, with 12 bases between. The CDR3 spans 17 residues. Germline V CDR1 and CDR2: MGHRA, YSYEKL.

The chain couples TRBV9 to TRBJ2-5; tentatively, D is TRBD2 (6 bases). V was cut by 0 bases and J by 5 bases, with 11 bases left in between. Germline values: CDR1 SGDLS, CDR2 YYNGEE. The CDR3 is 14 amino acids. The CDR3 reads CASSVVGGDETQYF. CDR3 coding DNA: TGTGCCAGCAGCGTAGTCGGGGGAGACGAGACCCAGTACTTC.

The CDR3 DNA is TGTGCCAGCAGTTCCTCGGGACTCGACTATGAGCAGTTCTTC. Translation: CASSSSGLDYEQFF. The V gene is TRBV6-2 or TRBV6-3, the J gene TRBJ2-1; weak D call: TRBD2 (6 bases). Germline V gene data show CDR1 as MNHEY and CDR2 as SVGEGT. The CDR3 totals 14 residues. Trimming removed 4 bases at V and 8 bases at J, with 15 bases between.

The chain has TRBV7-3 and TRBJ2-6; D is possibly TRBD2 (6 bases). CDR1 and CDR2 (germline): SGHTA, FQGTGA. V dropped 5 bases and J dropped 4 bases, with 15 bases sitting between them. The CDR3 has 16 amino acids. The DNA for the CDR3 is TGTGCCAGCAGCCCCCGTGGGGGGTTGGGGGCCAACGTCCTGACTTTC. It codes for CASSPRGGLGANVLTF.

This clone turned up a few times. The chain is built from TRBV5-5 and TRBJ1-6; D may be TRBD1 (6 bases). V was trimmed by 4 bases and J by 7 bases, leaving 12 bases between them. The CDR3 covers 14 residues. Germline V gene sequence: CDR1 SGHKS, CDR2 YYEKEE (reference sequence). Here the CDR3 DNA reads TGTGCCAGCAGCCCCGGGGGGCAGAATTCACCCCTCCACTTT. Residues: CASSPGGQNSPLHF.

The J gene is TRBJ2-2, the V gene TRBV2; D perhaps matches TRBD1 (5 bases). Germline CDR1 reads SNHLY; CDR2 reads FYNNEI. CDR3 size: 14 residues. Trimming removed 6 bases at V and 0 bases at J, with 8 bases between. The DNA for the CDR3 is TGTGCCAGCAGGACGGACACGAACACCGGGGAGCTGTTTTTT. It is translated as CASRTDTNTGELFF.

V usage is TRBV28 and J usage is TRBJ2-2; a possible D gene is TRBD2 (6 bases). CDR1 and CDR2 (germline): MDHEN, SYDVKM. CDR3 size: 15 residues. Trimming removed 7 bases at V and 6 bases at J, with 18 bases between. The DNA of the CDR3 is TGTGCCAGCATTAAGGGCGGGGTGAAAGCCGGGGAGCTGTTTTTT. It codes for CASIKGGVKAGELFF.

The CDR3 region has the DNA TGCGCCAGCAGCCAAGATTTTAGAGCTGAGCAGTTCTTC. It codes for CASSQDFRAEQFF. The V call is TRBV4-1, the J call TRBJ2-1; D remains ambiguous. V was cut by 0 bases and J by 9 bases, with 9 bases left in between. In germline, CDR1 is MGHRA, CDR2 YSYEKL. The CDR3 is 13 residues long.

V gene TRBV7-6 combines with J gene TRBJ2-5, with TRBD1 as a possible D gene (6 bases). The V end lost 5 bases, the J end lost 5 bases, and 18 bases lay between the germline ends. The CDR3 consists of 15 residues. CDR1 and CDR2 (germline): SGHVS, FNYEAQ. The DNA of the CDR3 is TGTGCCAGCAGCAACCTACAGGGAGTCGCGGAGACCCAGTACTTC. Its translation: CASSNLQGVAETQYF. The full variable domain, with the rest looked up from reference TRBV7-6 and TRBJ2-5, is GAGVSQSPRYKVTKRGQDVALRCDPISGHVSLYWYRQALGQGPEFLTYFNYEAQQDKSGLPNDRFSAERPEGSISTLTIQRTEQRDSAMYRCASSNLQGVAETQYFGPGTRLLVL.

This chain connects TRBV6-5 to TRBJ1-1, with D maybe TRBD1 (6 bases). The CDR3 totals 14 residues. The germline CDR1 and CDR2 sequences are MNHEY and SVGAGI. Between the trimmed V and J ends, which lost 5 bases and 2 bases, there was a span of 12 bases. The CDR3 sequence: CASSPRTVNTEAFF. The CDR3 region has the DNA TGTGCCAGCAGTCCTAGGACAGTCAACACTGAAGCTTTCTTT.

The rearrangement uses TRBV7-9 and TRBJ2-7, with D tentatively TRBD1 (6 bases). Trimming cost V 4 bases and J 1 base, with 11 bases left between them. The CDR3 is 14 amino acids. Looked up from germline, CDR1 is SEHNR and CDR2 is FQNEAQ (reference sequence). The CDR3: CASSSAGVSYEQYF. In nucleotides, the CDR3 is TGTGCCAGCAGCTCAGCAGGGGTGTCCTACGAGCAGTACTTC. The whole variable domain, filled in from reference TRBV7-9 and TRBJ2-7, reads DTGVSQNPRHKITKRGQNVTFRCDPISEHNRLYWYRQTLGQGPEFLTYFQNEAQLEKSRLLSDRFSAERPKGSFSTLEIQRTEQGDSAMYLCASSSAGVSYEQYFGPGTRLTVT.

J is TRBJ1-1 and V is TRBV30; 8 nucleotides agree with TRBD1. Germline loops: CDR1 GTSNPN, CDR2 SVGIG (reference sequence). CDR3 length: 13 amino acids. V trimming: 3 bases; J trimming: 9 bases; junction bases outside the gene matches: 9. The CDR3 DNA follows: TGTGCCTGGAGCCCCCCTGGACAGGGCAAAGCTTTCTTT. Translated, it gives CAWSPPGQGKAFF.

CDR3 residues: CASGLSGNTIYF. CDR3 sequence (DNA): TGTGCCAGCGGGCTCTCTGGAAACACCATATATTTT. The chain is built from TRBV6-5 and TRBJ1-3; D gene uncertain. This CDR3 is 12 amino acids long. Germline V CDR1 and CDR2: MNHEY, SVGAGI. Trimming removed 8 bases from V and 0 bases from J, with 5 bases in between.

This chain links TRBV11-2 with TRBJ2-7, with 7 bases aligning to TRBD1. Germline V CDR1 and CDR2: SGHAT, FQNNGV. Trimming removed 2 bases from V and 4 bases from J; junction bases left unmatched: 5. This CDR3 is 14 amino acids long. As DNA, the CDR3 is TGTGCCAGCAGCTTACCGACAGGGTCGTACGAGCAGTACTTC. It codes for CASSLPTGSYEQYF.

V gene TRBV27 combines with J gene TRBJ1-1; 10 bases map to TRBD1. CDR1 is MNHEY and CDR2 is SMNVEV in the germline V gene (reference sequence). V gave up 4 bases and J gave up 3 bases; unmatched junction bases: 5. There are 15 residues in the CDR3. In DNA form, the CDR3 reads TGTGCCAGCAGTTGGAGAGGGACAGGGGACACTGAAGCTTTCTTT. The encoded protein is CASSWRGTGDTEAFF.

The V and J genes are TRBV24-1 and TRBJ1-2; D unresolved. Germline CDR1 is KGHDR and CDR2 is SFDVKD. V lost 4 bases and J 7 bases, leaving 12 bases between the germline ends. The CDR3 loop spans 13 amino acids. DNA of the CDR3: TGTGCCACCAGTGAACAGAACAGTGGTGGCTACACCTTC. This gives the protein CATSEQNSGGYTF.

This chain connects TRBV6-5 to TRBJ2-5; perhaps TRBD1 as D (6 bases). This CDR3 is built from 13 residues. Trimming shortened V by 7 bases and J by 5 bases, and 14 bases separated the two germline ends. Germline V gene data show CDR1 as MNHEY and CDR2 as SVGAGI. The CDR3 bases are TGTGCCAGCACCCAAGGGCAGGGGGAGACCCAGTACTTC. This encodes CASTQGQGETQYF.

This rearrangement joins TRBV9 to TRBJ1-2; TRBD1 agrees at 7 bases. CDR1 SGDLS and CDR2 YYNGEE come from the germline V gene. The J segment lost 8 bases and the V segment lost 2 bases, leaving 6 bases of the junction unmatched. The CDR3 is 13 amino acids. The CDR3 protein is CASSVGQTWGYTF. The CDR3 bases are TGTGCCAGCAGCGTGGGACAGACCTGGGGCTACACCTTC. Variable domain in full (rest from reference TRBV9 and TRBJ1-2): DSGVTQTPKHLITATGQRVTLRCSPRSGDLSVYWYQQSLDQGLQFLIQYYNGEERAKGNILERFSAQQFPDLHSELNLSSLELGDSALYFCASSVGQTWGYTFGSGTRLTVV.

The V call is TRBV7-9, the J call TRBJ2-7; the D gene is possibly TRBD1 (6 bases). Germline values: CDR1 SEHNR, CDR2 FQNEAQ (reference sequence). Trimming removed 2 bases from V and 2 bases from J, with 13 bases in between. The length of the CDR3 is 15 residues. CDR3 sequence: CASSLITGTTYEQYF. CDR3 DNA: TGTGCCAGCAGCTTAATCACGGGGACAACCTACGAGCAGTACTTC.

The CDR3 loop is CASSPGFILNYGYTF. The DNA of the CDR3 is TGTGCCAGCTCACCGGGCTTCATTTTAAACTATGGCTACACCTTC. The gene calls are TRBV18 and TRBJ1-2, with D unresolved. This CDR3 spans 15 amino acids. Trimming shortened V by 3 bases and J by 2 bases, and 13 bases separated the two germline ends. Germline CDR1 and CDR2: KGHSH and LQKENI.

The CDR3 here is CATSEAGTQELFF. Written as DNA, the CDR3 is TGTGCCACCAGTGAGGCCGGGACACAGGAGCTGTTTTTT. The gene calls are TRBV24-1 and TRBJ2-2; D may be TRBD1 (6 bases). This CDR3 is 13 amino acids long. The germline V and J ends were trimmed by 4 bases and 10 bases, with 12 bases remaining between them. Germline CDR1 and CDR2: KGHDR and SFDVKD.

The V and J genes are TRBV5-6 and TRBJ1-1; possibly TRBD1 for D (5 bases). The CDR3 contains 15 residues. V lost 0 bases, J lost 1 base, and 10 bases lay in between. Germline V gives CDR1 SGHDT, CDR2 YYEEEE. This CDR3 is CASSLDRIKNTEAFF. The CDR3 region has the DNA TGTGCCAGCAGCTTGGACAGGATTAAGAACACTGAAGCTTTCTTT.